These T cell receptor beta chains were read from a single sample in a study of cytomegalovirus exposure and HLA in healthy donors. Sequencing was performed with immunoSEQ multiplex PCR; in TCRdb, only in-frame clones are kept and a portion is missing. Of approximately 150,000 clones in the sample, about four fifths were seen once. Sequencing used PBMCs. These TCRs come from a woman between 45 and 60 years old in good health and CMV-seronegative. CDR3s include the opening cysteine and the closing phenylalanine or tryptophan. Fields, in order: CDR3 protein, CDR3 DNA, clone size, CDR3 length, V gene, J gene, D gene. The D gene is left open where the match is weak. The size entry is marked missing in some rows and otherwise reads once, few, many or a size class.

CDR3aa: CASSLGASGSTDTQYF
CDR3nt: TGTGCCAGCAGCTTAGGGGCTAGCGGGAGCACAGATACGCAGTATTTT
abundance: NA
len: 16
v_gene: TRBV7-2
j_gene: TRBJ2-3
d_gene: TRBD2

CDR3aa: CASSLSFGTGVFSGANVLTF
CDR3nt: TGTGCCAGCAGCCTCAGTTTCGGGACAGGGGTTTTCTCTGGGGCCAACGTCCTGACTTTC
abundance: NA
len: 20
v_gene: TRBV5-8
j_gene: TRBJ2-6
d_gene: TRBD1

CDR3aa: CASSIRQGGLTEAFF
CDR3nt: TGTGCCAGCAGTATTCGACAGGGCGGGTTAACTGAAGCTTTCTTT
abundance: NA
len: 15
v_gene: TRBV6-1
j_gene: TRBJ1-1
d_gene: TRBD1

CDR3aa: CASSLNSGSGETQYF
CDR3nt: TGTGCCAGCAGCCTAAACAGCGGGAGTGGAGAGACCCAGTACTTC
abundance: few
len: 15
v_gene: TRBV7-2
j_gene: TRBJ2-5
d_gene: TRBD2

CDR3aa: CASGSGSRGTGELFF
CDR3nt: TGTGCCAGCGGCTCCGGGAGTCGTGGCACCGGGGAGCTGTTTTTT
abundance: NA
len: 15
v_gene: TRBV5-4
j_gene: TRBJ2-2
d_gene: NA

CDR3aa: CASSMAGNYGYTF
CDR3nt: TGTGCCAGTAGTATGGCAGGGAACTATGGCTACACCTTC
abundance: NA
len: 13
v_gene: TRBV19
j_gene: TRBJ1-2
d_gene: NA

CDR3aa: CASSSWGGETQYF
CDR3nt: TGTGCCAGCAGCTCCTGGGGGGGAGAGACCCAGTACTTC
abundance: NA
len: 13
v_gene: TRBV7-2
j_gene: TRBJ2-5
d_gene: TRBD2

CDR3aa: CASSPPGGGTYNEQFF
CDR3nt: TGTGCCAGCTCACCACCTGGCGGGGGAACCTACAATGAGCAGTTCTTC
abundance: once
len: 16
v_gene: TRBV18
j_gene: TRBJ2-1
d_gene: TRBD2

CDR3aa: CASSYRQGSYEQYF
CDR3nt: TGCGCCAGCAGCTACCGACAGGGCTCCTACGAGCAGTACTTC
abundance: NA
len: 14
v_gene: TRBV5-1
j_gene: TRBJ2-7
d_gene: TRBD1

CDR3aa: CSVEGQGDGYTF
CDR3nt: TGCAGCGTTGAAGGACAGGGGGATGGCTACACCTTC
abundance: few
len: 12
v_gene: TRBV29-1
j_gene: TRBJ1-2
d_gene: TRBD1

CDR3aa: CASSSRQASYEQYF
CDR3nt: TGTGCCAGCAGCTCCAGACAGGCGTCCTACGAGCAGTACTTC
abundance: NA
len: 14
v_gene: TRBV11-2
j_gene: TRBJ2-7
d_gene: NA

CDR3aa: CASSLAGGTYGYTF
CDR3nt: TGTGCCAGCAGCCTCGCAGGGGGAACCTATGGCTACACCTTC
abundance: NA
len: 14
v_gene: TRBV7-2
j_gene: TRBJ1-2
d_gene: TRBD1

CDR3aa: CASSSVAGANEQFF
CDR3nt: TGTGCCAGCAGCTCGGTAGCGGGGGCCAATGAGCAGTTCTTC
abundance: NA
len: 14
v_gene: TRBV7-3
j_gene: TRBJ2-1
d_gene: TRBD2

CDR3aa: CSISVWTVDTDTQYF
CDR3nt: TGCAGCATTAGCGTTTGGACAGTAGACACAGATACGCAGTATTTT
abundance: NA
len: 15
v_gene: TRBV29-1
j_gene: TRBJ2-3
d_gene: NA

CDR3aa: CASSRRGRGGQETQYF
CDR3nt: TGTGCCAGCAGCAGGCGAGGGCGGGGGGGGCAAGAGACCCAGTACTTC
abundance: NA
len: 16
v_gene: TRBV7-2
j_gene: TRBJ2-5
d_gene: TRBD2

CDR3aa: CASSEAGRDEAFF
CDR3nt: TGCGCCAGCAGTGAAGCAGGCAGAGATGAAGCTTTCTTT
abundance: NA
len: 13
v_gene: TRBV10-1
j_gene: TRBJ1-1
d_gene: NA

CDR3aa: CASSVDGGRADTQYF
CDR3nt: TGTGCCAGCAGCGTAGATGGCGGGAGGGCAGATACGCAGTATTTT
abundance: NA
len: 15
v_gene: TRBV9
j_gene: TRBJ2-3
d_gene: TRBD2

CDR3aa: CASSQVGGGSGELFF
CDR3nt: TGTGCCAGCAGCCAAGTAGGGGGCGGTAGCGGGGAGCTGTTTTTT
abundance: once
len: 15
v_gene: TRBV4-2
j_gene: TRBJ2-2
d_gene: TRBD1

CDR3aa: CASSPRTSGVMGEQFF
CDR3nt: TGTGCCAGCAGCCCCCGGACTAGCGGCGTTATGGGTGAGCAGTTCTTC
abundance: NA
len: 16
v_gene: TRBV9
j_gene: TRBJ2-1
d_gene: TRBD2

CDR3aa: CASSFRGGSGANVLTF
CDR3nt: TGTGCCAGCAGCTTTAGGGGAGGATCTGGGGCCAACGTCCTGACTTTC
abundance: NA
len: 16
v_gene: TRBV7-8
j_gene: TRBJ2-6
d_gene: NA

CDR3aa: CASSLVTVRAYEQYF
CDR3nt: TGTGCCAGCAGCTTAGTGACAGTCAGGGCCTACGAGCAGTACTTC
abundance: NA
len: 15
v_gene: TRBV7-9
j_gene: TRBJ2-7
d_gene: NA

CDR3aa: CASSADRGTYNEQFF
CDR3nt: TGTGCCAGCAGCGCGGACAGGGGTACGTACAATGAGCAGTTCTTC
abundance: few
len: 15
v_gene: TRBV7-9
j_gene: TRBJ2-1
d_gene: TRBD1

CDR3aa: CASTDRAEAFF
CDR3nt: TGTGCCAGTACCGACAGGGCTGAAGCTTTCTTT
abundance: NA
len: 11
v_gene: TRBV19
j_gene: TRBJ1-1
d_gene: TRBD1

CDR3aa: CEERECYATNEKLFF
CDR3nt: TGCGAGGAGAGAGAATGTTACGCAACTAATGAAAAACTGTTTTTT
abundance: NA
len: 15
v_gene: TRBV5-1
j_gene: TRBJ1-4
d_gene: NA

CDR3aa: CASSFVRDMNTEAFF
CDR3nt: TGTGCCAGCAGTTTTGTTAGAGACATGAACACTGAAGCTTTCTTT
abundance: NA
len: 15
v_gene: TRBV28
j_gene: TRBJ1-1
d_gene: NA

CDR3aa: CASSLYPSGRVGGSSTDTQYF
CDR3nt: TGTGCCAGCAGCTTATACCCTAGCGGGAGGGTCGGAGGGTCTAGCACAGATACGCAGTATTTT
abundance: NA
len: 21
v_gene: TRBV7-6
j_gene: TRBJ2-3
d_gene: TRBD2

CDR3aa: CASRATGLGGYTF
CDR3nt: TGTGCCAGCAGAGCCACAGGGTTAGGTGGCTACACCTTC
abundance: once
len: 13
v_gene: TRBV27
j_gene: TRBJ1-2
d_gene: NA